The rows below give T cell receptor beta chains drawn from one sample of a study of blood T cell repertoires in COVID-19. TCRdb's copy holds only in-frame clones and misses some; the assay was immunoSEQ multiplex PCR. The repertoire consists of about 190,000 clones, with 78% occurring once and the leading ten covering approximately 3%. The sample was peripheral blood. The receptors were sampled from a woman of 80 years or more with active or convalescent COVID-19. The CDR3 runs from the conserved cysteine through the conserved F or W. A D gene is named only where the DNA matches it firmly. Expanded clones get a size class; other rows say once, few or many, or leave the size out.

v_gene	j_gene	abundance	d_gene	CDR3nt	CDR3aa
TRBV6-5	TRBJ1-2	-	TRBD1	TGTGCCAGCAGTCGACAGGGAAATAACTATGGCTACACCTTC	CASSRQGNNYGYTF
TRBV3-1/TRBV3-2	TRBJ2-2	-	-	TGTGCCAGCAGCCAAGGTGCGAGGACCGGGGAGCTGTTTTTT	CASSQGARTGELFF
TRBV4-3	TRBJ1-5	few	TRBD1	TGCGCCAGCAGCCAAGACAGGGGGTACGGTCAGCCCCAGCATTTT	CASSQDRGYGQPQHF
TRBV19	TRBJ2-3	-	-	TGTGCCAGTAGTTTACAGGGAAAGCGCACAGATACGCAGTATTTT	CASSLQGKRTDTQYF
TRBV10-3	TRBJ2-2	-	TRBD1	TGTGCCATCAGGGGGACAGGGGGCGCGGACACCGGGGAGCTGTTTTTT	CAIRGTGGADTGELFF
TRBV3-1/TRBV3-2	TRBJ1-1	-	TRBD1	TGTGCCAGCAGCCATTCCGGGGACAGATTAATGAACACTGAAGCTTTCTTT	CASSHSGDRLMNTEAFF
TRBV19	TRBJ1-2	-	-	TGTGCCAGTAGGACGGGACTCTCGGAAAACTATGGCTACACCTTC	CASRTGLSENYGYTF
TRBV6-5	TRBJ2-1	-	TRBD1	TGTGCCAGCATCCCGGACAGGGCATACAATGAGCAGTTCTTC	CASIPDRAYNEQFF
TRBV28	TRBJ1-5	-	-	TGTGCCAGCAGTTCGACAGGTGGGGGTCAGCCCCAGCATTTT	CASSSTGGGQPQHF
TRBV21-1	TRBJ2-7	-	-	TGTGCCAGCAGGCTACAGGGGCCGCCCTACGAGCAGTACTTC	CASRLQGPPYEQYF
TRBV23-1	TRBJ2-2	few	TRBD1	TGCGCCAGCAGTCAAAAGCCGGGACAGGGGTTTTACACCGGGGAGCTGTTTTTT	CASSQKPGQGFYTGELFF
TRBV20-1	TRBJ2-1	-	TRBD2	TGCAGTGCTAGTTTGGGACTAAATTACAATGAGCAGTTCTTC	CSASLGLNYNEQFF
TRBV9	TRBJ2-7	-	-	TGTGCCAGCAGCGTAGCTTCTGGCCGGGGACTGGCCGGGGACGAGCAGTACTTC	CASSVASGRGLAGDEQYF
TRBV7-6	TRBJ2-2	-	TRBD2	TGTGCCAGCAGCCCACGACCCGGGACTAGCGGGGGGGCGAAAACCGGGGAGCTGTTTTTT	CASSPRPGTSGGAKTGELFF
TRBV3-1/TRBV3-2	TRBJ2-3	-	-	TGTGCCAGCAGCCAAGACGGGAAACGCACAGATACGCAGTATTTT	CASSQDGKRTDTQYF
TRBV28	TRBJ1-4	-	TRBD1	TGTGCCATCTCCCGACAGGGTGAAAGGGTAAAACTGTTTTTT	CAISRQGERVKLFF
TRBV6-2/TRBV6-3	TRBJ2-2	-	TRBD1	TGTGCCAGCAGTTACGCCGGGACAGCCACCGGGGAGCTGTTTTTT	CASSYAGTATGELFF
TRBV11-2	TRBJ2-3	-	-	TGTGCCAGCAGTATACTAGCTACGAGCACAGATACGCAGTATTTT	CASSILATSTDTQYF
TRBV5-6	TRBJ1-5	few	TRBD1	TGTGCCAGCAGCTTGAGGGGGCGCAATCAGCCCCAGCATTTT	CASSLRGRNQPQHF
TRBV6-6	TRBJ2-3	-	-	TGTGCCAGCAGTTACCAACAGGGAAGGGGCACAGATACGCAGTATTTT	CASSYQQGRGTDTQYF
TRBV19	TRBJ2-1	-	TRBD2	TGTGCCAGTAGCCTAGCGGGGGGGCCTTACAATGAGCAGTTCTTC	CASSLAGGPYNEQFF
TRBV7-8	TRBJ2-7	medium-sized	-	TGTGCCAGCAGCACCGGACACAGCTACGAGCAGTACTTC	CASSTGHSYEQYF
TRBV7-8	TRBJ1-3	-	TRBD1	TGTGCCAGCAGCTTGGGACAGTACTCTGGAAACACCATATATTTT	CASSLGQYSGNTIYF
TRBV7-6	TRBJ2-5	-	TRBD2	TGTGCCAGCAGCCTTAGCGGGGGGGCCGGAGAGACCCAGTACTTC	CASSLSGGAGETQYF
TRBV28	TRBJ1-1	-	TRBD1	TGTGCCAGCAGCAGACAGGGCTGGAACACTGAAGCTTTCTTT	CASSRQGWNTEAFF
TRBV19	TRBJ1-4	-	TRBD1	TGTGCCAGTAGTGCCCCCCGCGAGGGGGCAAGGGAAAAACTGTTTTTT	CASSAPREGAREKLFF
TRBV12-3/TRBV12-4	TRBJ2-2	-	-	TGTGCCAGCAGTTTAGTAGGGAGCGGGGAGCTGTTTTTT	CASSLVGSGELFF
TRBV4-1	TRBJ1-1	-	-	TGCGCCAGCAGCCAAGTTTATACAGGACGTGGCACTGAAGCTTTCTTT	CASSQVYTGRGTEAFF
TRBV4-3	TRBJ2-3	-	-	TGCGCCAGCAGCCAGGGCCGGAGGGGTACCACAGATACGCAGTATTTT	CASSQGRRGTTDTQYF
TRBV30	TRBJ1-4	-	TRBD1	TGTGCCTGGAGTGTTGGACAGGGAGGTACTGAAAAACTGTTTTTT	CAWSVGQGGTEKLFF
TRBV6-6	TRBJ2-3	-	TRBD2	TGTGCCAGCACCGATGCTAGCGGGGGGGCCGTAGATACGCAGTATTTT	CASTDASGGAVDTQYF
TRBV7-8	TRBJ2-2	-	TRBD1	TGTGCCAGCAGCCCCACGAGACTCCGGGGACAGGGGAGCACCGGGGAGCTGTTTTTT	CASSPTRLRGQGSTGELFF